This T cell receptor beta chain was sequenced during a study of T cell responses to AZD1222 COVID-19 vaccine. TCRdb keeps only in-frame clones here, not all; method: immunoSEQ multiplex PCR. The table includes 120,000 or so clones, roughly 91% detected once. The table lists this clone with a count of one. The ends were cut back, 2 bases at V and 5 bases at J, with 20 bases in the middle. This CDR3 has 16 residues. Germline V gene data show CDR1 as SGHRS and CDR2 as YFSETQ. This TCR was recovered from an adult in good health. Sequenced material: peripheral blood, taken on day 0 of MenACWY control vaccination. This chain links TRBV5-1 with TRBJ2-7, with no clear D. In DNA, the CDR3 is TGCGCCAGCAGCTTAGGAAGACTCGGCCTCGGAGACGAGCAGTACTTC. Translating gives CASSLGRLGLGDEQYF. Filled out from reference TRBV5-1 and TRBJ2-7, the complete variable domain reads KAGVTQTPRYLIKTRGQQVTLSCSPISGHRSVSWYQQTPGQGLQFLFEYFSETQRNKGNFPGRFSGRQFSNSRSEMNVSTLELGDSALYLCASSLGRLGLGDEQYFGPGTRLTVT.